A single sample is the source of the 10 T cell receptor beta chains below, sequenced in a study of CD8 T cells in ankylosing spondylitis. TCRdb independently ran MiXCR on the 5' RACE reads; one entry per CDR3 protein. This table has about 52,000 distinct CDR3 sequences, about 7% appearing once. The sample comprised blood, either unsorted or a sorted T cell fraction (not recorded which). These receptors all come from a female donor with ankylosing spondylitis or in good health (not recorded which).

The chain carries TRBV3-1 and TRBJ1-5; TRBD1 might be the D (6 bases). V was pared by 4 bases and J by 1 base, with 11 bases between. CDR3 length equals 15 residues. CDR1 is LGHDT, CDR2 YNNKEL, per germline (reference sequence). The CDR3 spells CASSLGTISNQPQHF. CDR3 nucleotide sequence: TGTGCCAGCAGCCTTGGGACAATAAGCAATCAGCCCCAGCATTTT. Looking up the rest from reference TRBV3-1 and TRBJ1-5 gives the full variable domain: DTAVSQTPKYLVTQMGNDKSIKCEQNLGHDTMYWYKQDSKKFLKIMFSYNNKELIINETVPNRFSPKSPDKAHLNLHINSLELGDSAVYFCASSLGTISNQPQHFGDGTRLSIL.

This chain links TRBV12-3 or TRBV12-4 with TRBJ1-4; D unclear. Trimming took 4 bases from V and 3 from J, leaving 0 bases between them. This CDR3 is 11 amino acids long. CDR3 coding DNA: TGTGCCAGCAGTTCTAATGAAAAACTGTTTTTT. It encodes CASSSNEKLFF.

In its sample, this clonotype was seen many times. The chain couples TRBV5-1 to TRBJ1-1; TRBD1 agrees at 7 bases. CDR1 and CDR2 (germline): SGHRS, YFSETQ. J lost 0 bases, V lost 0 bases, and 11 bases had no gene match. This CDR3 has 18 residues. The CDR3 DNA sequence: TGCGCCAGCAGCTTGGTACCCAGGGCAGGGGGTTTGAACACTGAAGCTTTCTTT. Translation: CASSLVPRAGGLNTEAFF.

This clonotype was recorded many times. The V call is TRBV20-1, the J call TRBJ1-2; perhaps TRBD1 as D (6 bases). The length of the CDR3 is 12 residues. Germline CDR1 is DFQATT and CDR2 is SNEGSKA (reference sequence). The CDR3 region is CRGASSNYGYTF. In DNA, the CDR3 is TGCAGGGGGGCTAGCAGCAACTATGGCTACACCTTC.

This chain joins TRBV7-2 and TRBJ1-1, with D unclear. The CDR3 is 14 amino acids. The germline V gene has CDR1 SGHTA and CDR2 FQGNSA. V lost 3 bases, J lost 7 bases, and 15 bases lay in between. Here the CDR3 DNA reads TGTGCCAGCAGCTTCGGACCCGGGAGTGGTGAAGCTTTCTTT. Translation gives CASSFGPGSGEAFF.

This clonotype occurred many times. The genes are TRBV25-1 and TRBJ1-6; D gene unclear. CDR3 size: 12 residues. V gave up 7 bases and J gave up 8 bases, with 9 bases separating them. Germline lookup yields CDR1 MGHDK and CDR2 SYGVNS. The CDR3 sequence: CASNVLDSPLHF. In DNA, the CDR3 is TGTGCCAGCAATGTACTCGATTCACCCCTCCACTTT. Filled out from reference TRBV25-1 and TRBJ1-6, the complete variable domain reads EADIYQTPRYLVIGTGKKITLECSQTMGHDKMYWYQQDPGMELHLIHYSYGVNSTEKGDLSSESTVSRIRTEHFPLTLESARPSHTSQYLCASNVLDSPLHFGNGTRLTVT.

This clonotype occurred many times. The chain combines TRBV5-1 with TRBJ1-2, with D uncertain. The germline V gene has CDR1 SGHRS and CDR2 YFSETQ. The CDR3 has 15 residues. V lost 1 base and J lost 4, with 14 bases in between. CDR3 bases: TGCGCCAGCAGCTTGAATGGTGCCAGCTTCTATGGCTACACCTTC. Residues: CASSLNGASFYGYTF.

This clonotype was seen many times. This sequence joins TRBV29-1 and TRBJ1-1; no definite D call. There are 10 residues in the CDR3. Per the germline V gene, CDR1 is SQVTM and CDR2 is ANQGSEA. The ends were cut back, 0 bases at V and 10 bases at J, with 6 bases in the middle. The CDR3 DNA reads TGCAGCGTTGAAGAATTCGGAGCTTTCTTT. Its translation is CSVEEFGAFF.

This clonotype was recorded many times. The genes are TRBV6-5 and TRBJ1-5; TRBD1 might be the D (5 bases). CDR1 and CDR2 (germline): MNHEY, SVGAGI. Trimming shortened V by 8 bases and J by 3 bases, and 14 bases separated the two germline ends. CDR3 size: 14 residues. The CDR3: CASGRDVNNQPQHF. The CDR3 DNA reads as TGTGCCAGCGGGAGGGACGTTAACAATCAGCCCCAGCATTTT.

This clonotype was seen at least ten times. The chain links TRBV28 to TRBJ1-2; D unresolved. V was cut by 2 bases and J by 2 bases, with 12 bases left in between. The CDR3 is 15 residues long. The germline V gene encodes CDR1 MDHEN and CDR2 SYDVKM. The CDR3 loop is CASSLLPYPNYGYTF. CDR3 nucleotide sequence: TGTGCCAGCAGTTTACTACCTTACCCAAACTATGGCTACACCTTC.